This T cell receptor (beta chain) emerged from a study of CD8 T cells in ankylosing spondylitis. Overall study findings and caveats: Researchers report that disease-linked clones proved CD8+ and relatively rare in peripheral blood.

Each CDR3 protein gets one entry after TCRdb re-called the 5' RACE reads with MiXCR. Of 150,000 to 200,000 distinct CDR3 sequences listed, around a sixth are singletons. Germline trimming cut 7 bases from V and 0 bases from J; bases unmatched to any gene: 3. Germline V gene sequence: CDR1 MNHEY, CDR2 SMNVEV (reference sequence). There are 14 residues in the CDR3. This clonotype showed up many times. Its matching antigen is unknown. Sequenced material: blood, either unsorted or a sorted T cell fraction (not recorded which). The TCR comes from a male donor under 30 with ankylosing spondylitis or in good health (not recorded which). This chain uses TRBV27 with TRBJ2-7, with 10 bases matching TRBD2. The CDR3 spells CASKSSGSSYEQYF. The DNA for the CDR3 is TGTGCCAGCAAATCTAGCGGGAGCTCCTACGAGCAGTACTTC.